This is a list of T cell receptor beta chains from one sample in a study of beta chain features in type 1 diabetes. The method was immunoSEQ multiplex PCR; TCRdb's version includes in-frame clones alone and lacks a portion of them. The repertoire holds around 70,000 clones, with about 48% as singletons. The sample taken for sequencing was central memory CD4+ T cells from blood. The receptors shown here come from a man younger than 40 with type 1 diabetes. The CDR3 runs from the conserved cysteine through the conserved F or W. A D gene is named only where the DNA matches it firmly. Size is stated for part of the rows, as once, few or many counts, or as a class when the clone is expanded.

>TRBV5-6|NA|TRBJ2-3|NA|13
CASSLTSTDTQYF
TGTGCCAGCAGCTTGACTAGCACAGATACGCAGTATTTT
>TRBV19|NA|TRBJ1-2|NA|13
CASNPRAAQDYTF
TGTGCCAGTAACCCCAGGGCTGCGCAGGACTACACCTTC
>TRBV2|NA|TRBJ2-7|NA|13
CASSGRQGGEQYF
TGTGCCAGCAGTGGGCGCCAGGGTGGGGAGCAGTACTTC
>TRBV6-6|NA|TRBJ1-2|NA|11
CASRPLYGYTF
TGTGCCAGCAGACCACTCTATGGCTACACCTTC
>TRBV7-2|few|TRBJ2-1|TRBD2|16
CASSLVASGDYNEQFF
TGTGCCAGCAGCTTAGTGGCTAGCGGGGATTACAATGAGCAGTTCTTC
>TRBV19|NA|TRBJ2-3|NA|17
CASSIAGRPPSTDTQYF
TGTGCCAGTAGTATAGCGGGGAGACCCCCTAGCACAGATACGCAGTATTTT
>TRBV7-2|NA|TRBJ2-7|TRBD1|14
CASSSRTGTYEQYF
TGTGCCAGCAGCTCCCGGACAGGGACCTACGAGCAGTACTTC
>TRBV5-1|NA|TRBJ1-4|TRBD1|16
CASSLAGTGDTEKLFF
TGCGCCAGCAGCTTGGCCGGGACAGGGGACACTGAAAAACTGTTTTTT
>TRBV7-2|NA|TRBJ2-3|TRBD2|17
CASSLGGGIGSTDTQYF
TGTGCCAGCAGCTTAGGGGGGGGGATTGGGAGCACAGATACGCAGTATTTT
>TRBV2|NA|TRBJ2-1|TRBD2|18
CASSAGTSGREPYNEQFF
TGTGCCAGCAGTGCCGGGACTAGCGGGAGGGAGCCATACAATGAGCAGTTCTTC
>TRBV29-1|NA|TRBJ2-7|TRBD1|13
CSVGQGPSYEQYF
TGCAGCGTTGGACAGGGGCCTTCCTACGAGCAGTACTTC
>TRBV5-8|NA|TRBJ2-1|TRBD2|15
CASSLRLAGSSEQFF
TGTGCCAGCAGCTTGAGACTAGCGGGTTCCTCTGAGCAGTTCTTC
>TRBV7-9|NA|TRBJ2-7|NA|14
CASSLAGQRGEQYF
TGTGCCAGCAGCTTAGCGGGACAACGAGGCGAGCAGTACTTC
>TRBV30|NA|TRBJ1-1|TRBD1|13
CAWTRDRNTEAFF
TGTGCCTGGACTCGGGACAGAAACACTGAAGCTTTCTTT
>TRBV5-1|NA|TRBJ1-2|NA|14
CASSFTQANYGYTF
TGCGCCAGCAGCTTTACACAAGCTAACTATGGCTACACCTTC
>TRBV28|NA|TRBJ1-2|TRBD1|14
CASSRDRGKYGYTF
TGTGCCAGCAGTCGGGACAGGGGGAAATATGGCTACACCTTC
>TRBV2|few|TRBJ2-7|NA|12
CASRAGLGEQYF
TGTGCCAGCAGGGCAGGACTGGGCGAGCAGTACTTC
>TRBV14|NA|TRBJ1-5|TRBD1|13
CASSSTGRQPQHF
TGTGCCAGCAGCTCGACAGGGAGGCAGCCCCAGCATTTT
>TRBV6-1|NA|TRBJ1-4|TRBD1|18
CASSEGDRAGARNEKLFF
TGTGCCAGCAGTGAAGGGGACAGGGCAGGGGCCCGTAATGAAAAACTGTTTTTT
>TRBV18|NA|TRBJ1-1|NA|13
CASSPRVIAEAFF
TGTGCCAGCTCACCGAGGGTTATCGCTGAAGCTTTCTTT
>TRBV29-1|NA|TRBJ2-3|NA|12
CSVGRVADTQYF
TGCAGCGTTGGTCGGGTCGCAGATACGCAGTATTTT
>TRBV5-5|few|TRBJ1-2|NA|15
CASSLDGGLSYGYTF
TGTGCCAGCAGCTTGGACGGGGGACTAAGCTATGGCTACACCTTC
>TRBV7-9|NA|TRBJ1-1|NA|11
CASEEGRRAFF
TGTGCCAGCGAGGAGGGACGACGAGCTTTCTTT
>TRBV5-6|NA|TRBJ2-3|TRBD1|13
CASSGQGTDTQYF
TGTGCCAGCAGCGGACAGGGAACAGATACGCAGTATTTT
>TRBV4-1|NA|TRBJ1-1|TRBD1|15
CASSLTGQADTEAFF
TGCGCCAGCAGCCTGACGGGACAGGCGGACACTGAAGCTTTCTTT
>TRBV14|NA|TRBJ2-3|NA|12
CASSQGGDTQYF
TGTGCCAGCAGCCAAGGAGGAGATACGCAGTATTTT
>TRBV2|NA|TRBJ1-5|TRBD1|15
CASEKDRHSNQPQHF
TGTGCCAGCGAGAAGGACAGGCATAGCAATCAGCCCCAGCATTTT
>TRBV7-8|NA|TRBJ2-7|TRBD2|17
CASSLGGRREASYEQYF
TGTGCCAGCAGCTTAGGTGGTCGGCGGGAGGCCTCCTACGAGCAGTACTTC
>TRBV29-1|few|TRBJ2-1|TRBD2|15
CSVGAGGGGYNEQFF
TGCAGCGTTGGGGCGGGGGGCGGAGGCTACAATGAGCAGTTCTTC
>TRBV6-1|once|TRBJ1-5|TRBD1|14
CASTLDRVDQPQHF
TGTGCCAGCACCCTGGACAGGGTGGATCAGCCCCAGCATTTT
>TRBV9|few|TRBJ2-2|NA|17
CASSARGGTGNTGELFF
TGTGCCAGCAGCGCCAGGGGGGGGACAGGGAACACCGGGGAGCTGTTTTTT
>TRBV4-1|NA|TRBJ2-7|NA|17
CASSQVVLRGHSYEQYF
TGCGCCAGCAGCCAAGTGGTTTTAAGGGGACACTCCTACGAGCAGTACTTC
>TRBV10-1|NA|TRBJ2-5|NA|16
CASSESTGSNQETQYF
TGCGCCAGCAGTGAGTCGACGGGGAGTAACCAAGAGACCCAGTACTTC
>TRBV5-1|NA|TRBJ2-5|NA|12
CASSATGETQYF
TGCGCCAGCAGCGCTACCGGGGAGACCCAGTACTTC
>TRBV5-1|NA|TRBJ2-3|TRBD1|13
CASSERGPDTQYF
TGCGCCAGCAGCGAGAGGGGGCCAGATACGCAGTATTTT
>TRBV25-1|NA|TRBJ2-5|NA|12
CASSAGWETQYF
TGTGCCAGCAGTGCGGGGTGGGAGACCCAGTACTTC
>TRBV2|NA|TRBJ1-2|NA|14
CASRLGGANYGYTF
TGTGCCAGCAGGCTAGGGGGGGCGAACTATGGCTACACCTTC
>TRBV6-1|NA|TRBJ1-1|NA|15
CASSEWGNHGTEAFF
TGTGCCAGCAGTGAATGGGGCAACCACGGCACTGAAGCTTTCTTT
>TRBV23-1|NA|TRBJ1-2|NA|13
CASSLATWSGYTF
TGCGCCAGCAGTCTAGCCACGTGGTCCGGCTACACCTTC
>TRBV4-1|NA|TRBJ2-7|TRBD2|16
CASSQASGRSSYEQYF
TGCGCCAGCAGCCAAGCTAGCGGGAGAAGCTCCTACGAGCAGTACTTC
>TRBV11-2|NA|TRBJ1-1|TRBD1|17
CASSLALRDRGGTEAFF
TGTGCCAGCAGCTTAGCCCTAAGGGACAGGGGAGGGACTGAAGCTTTCTTT
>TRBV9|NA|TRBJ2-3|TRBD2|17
CASSVSPAGANTDTQYF
TGTGCCAGCAGCGTCTCACCAGCGGGGGCCAACACAGATACGCAGTATTTT
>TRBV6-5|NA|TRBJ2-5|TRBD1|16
CASSYSGTGGGETQYF
TGTGCCAGCAGTTACTCCGGGACAGGGGGCGGCGAGACCCAGTACTTC
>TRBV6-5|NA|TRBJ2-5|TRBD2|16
CASSSRGLAGVETQYF
TGTGCCAGCAGTTCTCGGGGACTAGCGGGAGTCGAGACCCAGTACTTC
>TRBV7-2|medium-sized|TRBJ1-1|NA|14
CASSPQGQLNEAFF
TGTGCCAGCAGCCCACAAGGACAGCTCAACGAAGCTTTCTTT